One and the same sample provided the 6 T cell receptor beta chains below, sequenced in a study of blood T cell repertoires in COVID-19. Here immunoSEQ multiplex PCR was the method, and the copy in TCRdb shows in-frame clones only, minus some. The data show more than 60,000 clones, 82% seen once. What was sequenced was peripheral blood. These receptors were collected from a woman of 80 years or more with acute or convalescent COVID-19.

Only a few counts were recorded for this clone. V is TRBV7-7 and J is TRBJ2-5; TRBD2 agrees at 8 bases. Trimming took 4 bases from V and 4 from J; bases not matched to a gene: 5. The CDR3 has 14 amino acids. Germline values: CDR1 SSHAT, CDR2 FNYEAQ (reference sequence). CDR3 sequence reads: CASSYGLAGETQYF. The CDR3 region has the DNA TGTGCCAGCAGCTACGGGCTAGCGGGAGAGACCCAGTACTTC.

The chain is built from TRBV6-4 and TRBJ2-2; D gene unclear. The germline gives CDR1 MRHNA, CDR2 SNTAGT. V was trimmed by 6 bases and J by 6 bases, leaving 23 bases between them. The CDR3 is 17 residues long. The CDR3 DNA reads as TGTGCCAGCAGCCCTCACTTACAGAAATCTTCCGCCGGGGAGCTGTTTTTT. It is translated as CASSPHLQKSSAGELFF.

V gene TRBV7-2 combines with J gene TRBJ2-5, with a tentative D call TRBD1 (6 bases). Germline V gene data show CDR1 as SGHTA and CDR2 as FQGNSA. This CDR3 has 16 residues. The V end lost 0 bases, the J end lost 2 bases, and 13 bases lay between the germline ends. The CDR3 DNA is TGTGCCAGCAGCTTAGCTGGCAGGGGCCCGCAAGAGACCCAGTACTTC. Translating it yields CASSLAGRGPQETQYF.

The chain links TRBV5-1 to TRBJ2-6; 9 bases are a match to TRBD1. V gave up 4 bases and J gave up 0 bases; unmatched junction bases: 5. Germline CDR1 SGHRS, CDR2 YFSETQ. The CDR3 has 17 residues. The CDR3 protein is CASSGQGLSSGANVLTF. DNA of the CDR3: TGCGCCAGCAGCGGACAGGGGCTAAGCTCTGGGGCCAACGTCCTGACTTTC.

The chain joins TRBV5-1 to TRBJ2-7, with 9 bases matching TRBD1. The junction had 9 bases not matched to a gene; V was cut back by 4 bases and J by 4 bases. CDR3 size: 15 residues. Germline V gene sequence: CDR1 SGHRS, CDR2 YFSETQ. DNA of the CDR3: TGCGCCAGCAGCCTAGGACAGGGGTCGATTTACGAGCAGTACTTC. The encoded protein is CASSLGQGSIYEQYF. Complete variable domain (other parts from reference TRBV5-1 and TRBJ2-7): KAGVTQTPRYLIKTRGQQVTLSCSPISGHRSVSWYQQTPGQGLQFLFEYFSETQRNKGNFPGRFSGRQFSNSRSEMNVSTLELGDSALYLCASSLGQGSIYEQYFGPGTRLTVT.

In regard to this clone: In the same sample, other DNA sequences code for this CDR3. The V and J genes are TRBV30 and TRBJ1-5; 9 nucleotides agree with TRBD1. V lost 1 base to trimming and J lost 6 bases; unmatched junction nucleotides: 4. The V gene's germline CDR1 is GTSNPN and CDR2 SVGIG (reference sequence). This CDR3 has 14 residues. In nucleotides, the CDR3 is TGTGCCTGGAGTGGGACAGGGGATGGTCAGCCCCAGCATTTT. This codes for CAWSGTGDGQPQHF.